The 15 T cell receptor beta chains presented below share a single source sample, sequenced in a study of cytomegalovirus exposure and HLA in healthy donors. In the PCR, 60 Vbeta and 13 Jbeta primers were used. Generated by immunoSEQ multiplex PCR, the TCRdb table keeps only in-frame clones and is missing some. The sample has about 210,000 clones, 82% seen once; the top ten hold around 6%. Sequencing was performed on PBMCs. The receptors here all came from a man aged 35 to 55 in good health and CMV-seropositive.

The chain carries TRBV15 and TRBJ1-5; D perhaps matches TRBD1 (5 bases). The ends were cut back, 4 bases at V and 6 bases at J, with 16 bases in the middle. CDR3 length: 15 amino acids. Per the germline V gene, CDR1 is LNHNV and CDR2 is YYDKDF (reference sequence). The CDR3 bases are TGTGCCACCAGCAAGCGGGACGGGTTCGTTCAGCCCCAGCATTTT. It encodes CATSKRDGFVQPQHF.

The rearrangement uses TRBV4-1 and TRBJ2-1; 9 positions agree with TRBD2. Germline assignment: CDR1 MGHRA and CDR2 YSYEKL. This CDR3 is built from 15 residues. V lost 1 base, J lost 8 bases, and 6 bases stayed unmatched. DNA of the CDR3: TGCGCCAGCAGCCAAGGACTAGCGGCTCTGGATGAGCAGTTCTTC. Its translation: CASSQGLAALDEQFF.

The V gene is TRBV5-4, the J gene TRBJ1-2; D unclear. Germline V gene sequence: CDR1 SGHNT, CDR2 YYREEE (reference sequence). Between the trimmed V and J ends, which lost 0 bases and 4 bases, there was a span of 13 bases. The CDR3 extends over 15 amino acids. This chain's CDR3 is CASSLGVGVVYGYTF. CDR3 nucleotides: TGTGCCAGCAGCTTGGGTGTGGGAGTAGTCTATGGCTACACCTTC.

This clone was detected only a few times. This chain joins TRBV5-1 and TRBJ2-3; 8 bases map to TRBD1. The CDR3 contains 15 residues. Germline CDR1 is SGHRS and CDR2 is YFSETQ. V lost 0 bases and J lost 4; bases outside the gene matches: 4. CDR3 in DNA: TGCGCCAGCAGCTTGGGAGGACAGGGCCCAGATACGCAGTATTTT. As protein: CASSLGGQGPDTQYF.

This chain uses TRBV5-4 with TRBJ1-1; 9 bases are a match to TRBD1. The ends lost 4 bases at V and 3 bases at J; junction bases unmatched: 4. There are 14 residues in the CDR3. The germline V gene has CDR1 SGHNT and CDR2 YYREEE (reference sequence). This CDR3 reads CASSPWDRDTEAFF. The CDR3, as DNA: TGTGCCAGCAGCCCATGGGACAGGGACACTGAAGCTTTCTTT.

The chain is built from TRBV7-3 and TRBJ2-1; 7 bases are a match to TRBD1. J was trimmed by 7 bases and V by 3 bases; bases with no gene match: 9. The CDR3 consists of 15 residues. Germline V gene lookup returns CDR1 SGHTA and CDR2 FQGTGA. The CDR3 nucleotides are TGTGCCAGCAGCTTTAACAGGGGAGAAAGGAATGAGCAGTTCTTC. This translates into CASSFNRGERNEQFF.

The chain couples TRBV7-3 to TRBJ2-1; 8 bases are shared with TRBD1. Per germline, CDR1 SGHTA and CDR2 FQGTGA. The CDR3 extends over 15 amino acids. The junction had 5 bases not matched to a gene; V was cut back by 0 bases and J by 7 bases. The CDR3 loop reads CASSLTGTGPNEQFF. CDR3 nucleotides: TGTGCCAGCAGCTTAACGGGGACAGGTCCTAATGAGCAGTTCTTC. The variable domain in full, completed from reference TRBV7-3 and TRBJ2-1, reads GAGVSQTPSNKVTEKGKYVELRCDPISGHTALYWYRQSLGQGPEFLIYFQGTGAADDSGLPNDRFFAVRPEGSVSTLKIQRTERGDSAVYLCASSLTGTGPNEQFFGPGTRLTVL.

The V and J genes are TRBV4-1 and TRBJ2-6, with D tentatively TRBD1 (6 bases). The CDR3 has 17 amino acids. V lost 0 bases and J 3 bases, leaving 12 bases between the germline ends. The germline gives CDR1 MGHRA, CDR2 YSYEKL. The CDR3 loop reads CASSQDAGAVGANVLTF. As DNA, the CDR3 is TGCGCCAGCAGCCAAGATGCAGGGGCTGTTGGGGCCAACGTCCTGACTTTC.

V usage is TRBV27 and J usage is TRBJ2-1; 14 bases match TRBD2. This CDR3 comprises 15 residues. Looked up from germline, CDR1 is MNHEY and CDR2 is SMNVEV (reference sequence). The V gene end was trimmed by 5 bases and the J gene end by 10 bases; junction bases not matched to a gene: 7. CDR3 nucleotide sequence: TGTGCCAGCAGTCCCGGGACTAGCGGGAGTTGGGAGCAGTTCTTC. Protein product: CASSPGTSGSWEQFF.

The chain links TRBV30 to TRBJ2-1; unclear D gene. This CDR3 is built from 13 residues. V was trimmed by 4 bases and J by 2 bases, leaving 9 bases between them. Germline V gene sequence: CDR1 GTSNPN, CDR2 SVGIG (reference sequence). In DNA, the CDR3 is TGTGCCTGGAATCAGGCGACCTACAATGAGCAGTTCTTC. Encoded protein: CAWNQATYNEQFF.

This clone was found once. Other DNA sequences in the same sample also yield this CDR3. The CDR3 loop reads CASSHGQGYEQYF. The CDR3 DNA is TGCGCCAGCAGCCACGGACAGGGCTACGAGCAGTACTTC. V and J are TRBV4-1 and TRBJ2-7, with 8 bases lining up with TRBD1. V lost 3 bases to trimming and J lost 3 bases; unmatched junction nucleotides: 1. The CDR3 runs 13 residues. In germline, CDR1 is MGHRA, CDR2 YSYEKL.

The rearrangement uses TRBV27 and TRBJ2-2, with TRBD2 matching 10 bases. J gave up 1 base and V 0 bases, and 11 bases lay outside the gene matches. Germline V gene sequence: CDR1 MNHEY, CDR2 SMNVEV (reference sequence). The CDR3 contains 20 residues. This CDR3 is CASSLSGLAGERWNTGELFF. CDR3 DNA sequence: TGTGCCAGCAGTTTATCGGGGCTAGCGGGAGAAAGATGGAACACCGGGGAGCTGTTTTTT.

V usage is TRBV6-5 and J usage is TRBJ2-5; 10 bases are a match to TRBD1. The tail of the sequence fits TRBJ2-7 better, so the J call may be wrong. The CDR3 contains 15 residues. CDR1 MNHEY and CDR2 SVGAGI come from the germline V gene. The CDR3 sequence: CASSYSGTGAGEQYF. DNA for the CDR3: TGTGCCAGCAGTTACTCCGGGACAGGGGCGGGCGAGCAGTACTTC.

This clone was found a few times. The CDR3 sequence: CASSLAGGNSDGYTF. The CDR3 nucleotides are TGTGCCAGCAGCCTGGCAGGGGGCAATTCTGATGGCTACACCTTC. This chain joins TRBV5-6 and TRBJ1-2, with 8 nucleotides matching TRBD1. Per germline, CDR1 SGHDT and CDR2 YYEEEE. J gave up 6 bases and V 4 bases, and 11 bases lay outside the gene matches. The CDR3 totals 15 residues.

V and J are TRBV10-3 and TRBJ1-1; 12 bases align to TRBD1. The CDR3 sequence is 15 residues long. V lost 5 bases and J lost 6; bases outside the gene matches: 7. The germline gives CDR1 ENHRY, CDR2 SYGVKD. In nucleotides, the CDR3 is TGTGCCATCAGTACCGGGACAGGGGGCCAGCCTGAAGCTTTCTTT. Its translation: CAISTGTGGQPEAFF.